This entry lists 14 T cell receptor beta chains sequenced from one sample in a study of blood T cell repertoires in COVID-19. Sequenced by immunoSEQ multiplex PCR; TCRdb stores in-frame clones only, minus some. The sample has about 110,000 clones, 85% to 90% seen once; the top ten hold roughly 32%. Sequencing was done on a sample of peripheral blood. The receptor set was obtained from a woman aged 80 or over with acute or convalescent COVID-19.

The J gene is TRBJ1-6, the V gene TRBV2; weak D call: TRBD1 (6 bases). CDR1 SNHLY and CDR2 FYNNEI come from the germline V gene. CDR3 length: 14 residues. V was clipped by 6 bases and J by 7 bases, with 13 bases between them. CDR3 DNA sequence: TGTGCCAGCAGCTACAGGGACGCCAATTCACCCCTCCACTTT. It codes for CASSYRDANSPLHF.

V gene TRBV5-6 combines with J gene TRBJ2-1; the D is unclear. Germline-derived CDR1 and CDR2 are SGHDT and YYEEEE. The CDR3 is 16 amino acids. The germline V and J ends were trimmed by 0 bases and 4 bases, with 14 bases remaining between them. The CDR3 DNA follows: TGTGCCAGCAGCTTGGTGTTGACATCCGGATACAATGAGCAGTTCTTC. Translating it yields CASSLVLTSGYNEQFF.

CDR3 region: CASSLQHSGANVLTF. The CDR3 DNA is TGTGCCAGCAGCCTACAGCACTCTGGGGCCAACGTCCTGACTTTC. V and J are TRBV5-5 and TRBJ2-6, with no clear D. V shed 4 bases and J shed 0 bases, with 8 bases lying between them. Germline CDR1 SGHKS, CDR2 YYEKEE (reference sequence). The CDR3 runs 15 residues.

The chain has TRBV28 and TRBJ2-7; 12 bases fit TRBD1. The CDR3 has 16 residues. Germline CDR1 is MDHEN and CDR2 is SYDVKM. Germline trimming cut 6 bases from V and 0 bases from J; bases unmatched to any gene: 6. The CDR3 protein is CASRWDRGPFSYEQYF. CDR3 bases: TGTGCCAGCAGATGGGACAGGGGGCCCTTCTCCTACGAGCAGTACTTC.

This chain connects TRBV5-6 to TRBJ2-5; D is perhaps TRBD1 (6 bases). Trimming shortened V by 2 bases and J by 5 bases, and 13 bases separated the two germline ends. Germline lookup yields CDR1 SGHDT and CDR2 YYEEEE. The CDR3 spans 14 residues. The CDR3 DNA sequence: TGTGCCAGCAGCTTAAGGGGGATCTTGGAGACCCAGTACTTC. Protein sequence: CASSLRGILETQYF. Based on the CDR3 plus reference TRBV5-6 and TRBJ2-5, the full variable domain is DAGVTQSPTHLIKTRGQQVTLRCSPKSGHDTVSWYQQALGQGPQFIFQYYEEEERQRGNFPDRFSGHQFPNYSSELNVNALLLGDSALYLCASSLRGILETQYFGPGTRLLVL.

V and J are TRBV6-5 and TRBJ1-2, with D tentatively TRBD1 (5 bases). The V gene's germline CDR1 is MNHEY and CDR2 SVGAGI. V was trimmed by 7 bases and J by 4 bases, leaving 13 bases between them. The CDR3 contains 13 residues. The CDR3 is CASTQGAVYGYTF. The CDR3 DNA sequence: TGTGCCAGCACCCAGGGTGCTGTCTATGGCTACACCTTC.

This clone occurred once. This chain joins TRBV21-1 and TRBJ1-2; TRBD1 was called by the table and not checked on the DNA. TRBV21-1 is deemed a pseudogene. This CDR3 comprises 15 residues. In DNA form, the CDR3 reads TGTGCCAGCAGCAACGACAGGGTGTTTAACTATGGCTACACCTTC. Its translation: CASSNDRVFNYGYTF.

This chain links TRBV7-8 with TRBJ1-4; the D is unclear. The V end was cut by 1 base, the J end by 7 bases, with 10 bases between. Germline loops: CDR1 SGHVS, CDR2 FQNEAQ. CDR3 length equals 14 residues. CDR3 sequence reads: CASSLDETLEKLFF. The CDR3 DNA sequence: TGTGCCAGCAGCTTAGATGAGACACTTGAAAAACTGTTTTTT.

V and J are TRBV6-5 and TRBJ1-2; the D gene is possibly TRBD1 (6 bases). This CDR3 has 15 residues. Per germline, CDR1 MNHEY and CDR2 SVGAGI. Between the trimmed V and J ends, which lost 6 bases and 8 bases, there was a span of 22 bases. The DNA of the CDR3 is TGTGCCAGCAGCCTGAGGAGCCAGGGGTTCGGGGGCTACACCTTC. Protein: CASSLRSQGFGGYTF.

The CDR3 DNA sequence: TGCGCCAGCAGCCAAGGTGGAGGGAAAGAGACCCAGTACTTC. This codes for CASSQGGGKETQYF. The V call is TRBV4-1, the J call TRBJ2-5, with D maybe TRBD2 (6 bases). The germline CDR1 and CDR2 sequences are MGHRA and YSYEKL. The CDR3 spans 14 residues. The V and J ends lost 1 base and 3 bases respectively, with 9 bases between them.

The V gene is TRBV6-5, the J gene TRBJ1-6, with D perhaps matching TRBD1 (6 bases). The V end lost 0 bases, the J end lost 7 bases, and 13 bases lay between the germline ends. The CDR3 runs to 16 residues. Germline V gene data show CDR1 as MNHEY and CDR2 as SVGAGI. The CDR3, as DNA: TGTGCCAGCAGTTACTCGAGGGGGGGGAGCAATTCACCCCTCCACTTT. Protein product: CASSYSRGGSNSPLHF.

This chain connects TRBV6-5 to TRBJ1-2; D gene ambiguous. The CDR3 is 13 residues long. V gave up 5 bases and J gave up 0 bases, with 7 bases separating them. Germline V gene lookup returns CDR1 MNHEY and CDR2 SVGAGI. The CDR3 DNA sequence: TGTGCCAGCAGTCGGGGAGCTAACTATGGCTACACCTTC. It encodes CASSRGANYGYTF.

This CDR3 reads CASSPPGTANYGYTF. The CDR3 region has the DNA TGTGCCAGCAGCCCCCCGGGAACAGCTAACTATGGCTACACCTTC. The rearrangement links TRBV28 to TRBJ1-2; no reliable D call. Germline V gene lookup returns CDR1 MDHEN and CDR2 SYDVKM. CDR3 length: 15 amino acids. The V gene lost 6 bases and the J gene lost 0 bases, with 14 bases spanning the gap.

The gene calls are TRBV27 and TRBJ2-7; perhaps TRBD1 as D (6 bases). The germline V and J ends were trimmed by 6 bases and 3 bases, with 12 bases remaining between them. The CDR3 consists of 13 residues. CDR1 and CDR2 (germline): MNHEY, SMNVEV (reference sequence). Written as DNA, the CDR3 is TGTGCCAGCAGCTACAGGGTTGGCTACGAGCAGTACTTC. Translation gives CASSYRVGYEQYF.